The 4 T cell receptor beta chains below all came from one sample that was sequenced in a study of blood T cell repertoires in COVID-19. Data came from immunoSEQ multiplex PCR; TCRdb stores just in-frame clones and leaves some out. This table holds over 350,000 clones, around 89% found once. The sample was PBMCs or T cells enriched from blood (not recorded which). All receptors come from a woman aged 30 to 39 with acute COVID-19.

The rearrangement links TRBV10-1 to TRBJ1-1; unclear D gene. Germline CDR1 and CDR2: WNHNN and SYGVQD (reference sequence). This CDR3 is 15 amino acids long. Trimming shortened V by 3 bases and J by 1 base, and 12 bases separated the two germline ends. CDR3 protein: CASSDPRHSNTEAFF. CDR3 nucleotides: TGCGCCAGCAGTGACCCGAGACACTCGAACACTGAAGCTTTCTTT.

The chain links TRBV30 to TRBJ2-7, with 10 bases matching TRBD1. Per the germline V gene, CDR1 is GTSNPN and CDR2 is SVGIG (reference sequence). The CDR3 sequence is 14 residues long. V shed 1 base and J 2 bases; nucleotides not matched to a gene: 2. For the CDR3, the DNA is TGTGCCTGGAGTGCCGGGACAGGGGCCTACGAGCAGTACTTC. This encodes CAWSAGTGAYEQYF.

In its sample, this clone was seen once. The chain employs TRBV29-1 and TRBJ2-7; TRBD1 might be the D (6 bases). From germline, CDR1 is SQVTM and CDR2 ANQGSEA. The V end was cut by 5 bases, the J end by 6 bases, with 17 bases between. The CDR3 spans 13 residues. The CDR3 loop is CSVNQGFWGEQYF. In DNA form, the CDR3 reads TGCAGCGTTAACCAGGGGTTTTGGGGCGAGCAGTACTTC.

J is TRBJ1-1 and V is TRBV4-2; TRBD1 might be the D (5 bases). CDR3 length equals 15 residues. Per the germline V gene, CDR1 is LGHNA and CDR2 is YNFKEQ. V was pared by 4 bases and J by 4 bases, with 16 bases between. The CDR3 nucleotides read TGTGCCAGCAGCCCCCCTTTGGGGCAGCCCACTGAAGCTTTCTTT. This codes for CASSPPLGQPTEAFF.